These 9 T cell receptor beta chains came from one sample sequenced in a study of blood T cell repertoires in COVID-19 (dated by TCRdb to 2018 to 2020). The library relied on the immunoSEQ multiplex PCR assay. This immuneACCESS table, as held by TCRdb, lists in-frame sequences with V and J called but not all clones. Of the missing ones, under half trace to an unresolved V gene in checked studies; the others have no known cause. This sample holds some 160,000 clones; approximately 91% were observed only once. The ten top clones hold approximately 5% of the sample. The sequenced sample consisted of peripheral blood. All receptors come from a man younger than 35 with COVID-19, enrolled during active disease.

The genes are TRBV5-4 and TRBJ2-1, with 10 bases fitting TRBD2. Germline values: CDR1 SGHNT, CDR2 YYREEE (reference sequence). V was clipped by 1 base and J by 5 bases; unmatched bases: 9. CDR3 size: 17 residues. The CDR3 DNA reads TGTGCCAGCAGCTTGCTAGTTCTAGCGGGAGAGGACAATGAGCAGTTCTTC. The encoded protein is CASSLLVLAGEDNEQFF.

The CDR3 sequence is CASSARYIAGSREQYF. The CDR3, as DNA: TGCGCCAGCAGTGCAAGATATATAGCGGGATCTAGAGAGCAGTACTTC. The chain uses TRBV4-1 and TRBJ2-7; 8 bases are shared with TRBD2. Per the germline V gene, CDR1 is MGHRA and CDR2 is YSYEKL. V shed 6 bases, J shed 7 bases, and the junction held 17 bases outside the gene matches. This CDR3 has 16 amino acids.

This chain joins TRBV5-6 and TRBJ2-7, with D possibly being TRBD2 (5 bases). Germline assignment: CDR1 SGHDT and CDR2 YYEEEE. Deletions cut 4 bases from V and 5 bases from J, with 13 bases between. The length of the CDR3 is 13 residues. CDR3 in amino acids: CASSRGEKDEQYF. The CDR3 DNA reads as TGTGCCAGCAGCCGGGGAGAAAAAGACGAGCAGTACTTC.

The rearrangement uses TRBV3-1 (or the pseudogene TRBV3-2) and TRBJ1-2; TRBD1 matches 8 bases. The CDR3 is 14 amino acids. V was pared by 3 bases and J by 5 bases, with 5 bases of the junction left unmatched. CDR1 and CDR2 (germline): LGHDT, YNNKEL (reference sequence). As DNA, the CDR3 is TGTGCCAGCAGCCACCTGGACAGGGTGTATGGCTACACCTTC. Translated, it gives CASSHLDRVYGYTF.

The chain employs TRBV27 and TRBJ2-7, with a weak D call TRBD2 (6 bases). V lost 2 bases to trimming and J lost 2 bases, with 10 bases between them. The CDR3 consists of 14 residues. Germline V lookup: CDR1 MNHEY, CDR2 SMNVEV (reference sequence). CDR3: CASSLTAGPYEQYF. The CDR3 coding sequence is TGTGCCAGCAGTTTAACAGCGGGTCCCTACGAGCAGTACTTC.

The J gene is TRBJ1-5, the V gene TRBV24-1; the match to TRBD1 covers 7 bases. Germline V gene data show CDR1 as KGHDR and CDR2 as SFDVKD. V was pared by 6 bases and J by 4 bases, with 5 bases of the junction left unmatched. The CDR3 has 14 amino acids. The CDR3 here is CATSKAGGNQPQHF. CDR3 DNA sequence: TGTGCCACCAGTAAGGCAGGGGGGAATCAGCCCCAGCATTTT.

V gene TRBV27 combines with J gene TRBJ2-7; no clear D. V was pared by 5 bases and J by 4 bases, with 12 bases between. This CDR3 comprises 13 residues. Germline lookup yields CDR1 MNHEY and CDR2 SMNVEV (reference sequence). The CDR3 here is CASSPRVFYEQYF. The CDR3 DNA is TGTGCCAGCAGTCCACGGGTCTTTTACGAGCAGTACTTC.

The chain recombines TRBV7-9 with TRBJ2-7, with TRBD1 identical over 10 bases. The germline V gene encodes CDR1 SEHNR and CDR2 FQNEAQ (reference sequence). The V segment lost 5 bases and the J segment 3 bases; nucleotides outside the gene matches: 4. CDR3 size: 14 residues. The CDR3 nucleotides read TGTGCCAGCAGCGCCGGGGACAGGGGCTACGAGCAGTACTTC. Translated, it gives CASSAGDRGYEQYF.

This clone was detected only once. V usage is TRBV20-1 and J usage is TRBJ2-7; D is possibly TRBD2 (5 bases). Germline CDR1 and CDR2: DFQATT and SNEGSKA (reference sequence). The CDR3 totals 10 residues. Trimming took off 6 bases at V and 7 bases at J, with 10 bases between the two ends. This CDR3 reads CSAGAGEQYF. In DNA, the CDR3 is TGCAGTGCCGGTGCGGGTGAGCAGTACTTC.